This T cell receptor beta chain comes out of a study of human T cells and chemical hapten exposure (dated by TCRdb to the early 2020s). At the level of the whole study: For sensitization, 2% DPC in acetone was applied to a roughly 2 cm by roughly 2 cm area of upper inner arm skin. Throughout the roughly 25-week study period, patients were also given weekly therapeutic DPC doses on the scalp. Patch testing was performed on the upper back with Finn chambers containing 0.01% DPC, and the patch tests were scored after 6 days according to International Contact Dermatitis Research Group standards. Alopecia areata with under or over 50% scalp involvement, alopecia totalis and alopecia universalis were represented in the patient cohort, which was mostly female. Libraries were combined into a pool for sequencing, and differences in TCR yield between samples came mainly from small differences in library volumes within the pool. The study tracked peripheral blood TCR repertoire changes in vivo during primary and secondary sensitization to the hapten diphenylcyclopropenone (DPC) in alopecia patients. Patient blood was sampled pre-sensitization (week 0) and at 2, 6 and about 24 weeks after DPC sensitization. Blood for TCR sequencing was provided by twenty-nine alopecia patients at one to four time points (pre-sensitization, 2, 6 and 24 weeks). Beyond this particular receptor, the publication reports: Because all patients had alopecia, a presumed autoimmune disease, the immune response of the patients might differ from that of healthy individuals. Patch test score correlated positively with the number of PT1 expanded TCRs, reaching significance at thresholds 8, 16 and 32 but not at 4. Compared with pre-sensitization or healthy control sets, expanded TCRs formed significantly more large CDR3 similarity clusters, which is consistent with antigen-driven responses. DPC sensitization did not change the number of TCRs with a frequency above 1 in 1000, and there was no evidence of changes in global repertoire structure. Repeated subsampling changed both the strength of the expansion versus patch-test correlation and the threshold at which the correlation became significant.

Measured from the cysteine to the phenylalanine, the CDR3 is 13 residues long. This entry keeps only the CDR3 DNA: 39 bases, framed from base 1. The germline ends are 9 bases apart after V is trimmed by 5 bases and J by 4 bases. For CDR1 and CDR2, the germline V gene lists MDHEN and SYDVKM. This clonotype was counted ten times or more. Its recognized antigen is unknown. No base-level quality is on record; no much larger clone is a single base apart. Explained via the paper, the time point label denotes: pre-sensitization, week 0. Explained via the paper, the treatment or condition label denotes: therapeutic diphenylcyclopropenone sensitization with weekly scalp DPC. Blood at each patch-test visit was drawn before the patch test was applied. To be eligible, patients had to be aged 18 to 70, diagnosed with alopecia and judged suitable for DPC therapy, while pregnant patients were excluded. Unfractionated whole blood was collected in Tempus Blood RNA tubes, and total RNA was extracted from that blood.

The library was generated by RACE. Instrument on record: NextSeq 500. Library preparation attached unique molecular identifiers to individual cDNA molecules for quantitative, reproducible TCR counting. Both TCR alpha and TCR beta chains were sequenced from each blood RNA sample. Processing in the source paper ran as follows. The median number of TCRs per sample was over 95,000, ranging from roughly 20,000 to 690,600. The Decombinator software suite was used to annotate the V, J and CDR3 of the TCR reads. Every sample was subsampled to the same number of TCRs (28,000) for the PS versus PT1 abundance plots. Expanded TCRs were defined as absent before sensitization and observed at least eight times at the 2-week time point. The public reads were run again by TCRdb, first through fastp at Q25 and then through MiXCR, and only productive beta chains were kept. Each entry merges the rows of one CDR3 protein and shows their most common DNA and genes. What appears here as the V and J calls and clone size reflects TCRdb's work, not the paper's. In all, the sample holds about 40,000 distinct CDR3 sequences, and about 10% of those were seen once. About 5.9% of the sample comes from the top ten.

The sample consisted of whole blood, taken in connection with sensitization to the hapten diphenylcyclopropenone (DPC). The receptor's source is a young man with alopecia areata. Some clones in this sample may be carry-over from other donors' samples. The chain links TRBV28 with TRBJ2-1, with an unclear D gene assignment. This receptor has the CDR3 CASSPVLYNEQFF. The DNA sequence is TGTGCCAGCAGTCCAGTCCTTTACAATGAGCAGTTCTTC.